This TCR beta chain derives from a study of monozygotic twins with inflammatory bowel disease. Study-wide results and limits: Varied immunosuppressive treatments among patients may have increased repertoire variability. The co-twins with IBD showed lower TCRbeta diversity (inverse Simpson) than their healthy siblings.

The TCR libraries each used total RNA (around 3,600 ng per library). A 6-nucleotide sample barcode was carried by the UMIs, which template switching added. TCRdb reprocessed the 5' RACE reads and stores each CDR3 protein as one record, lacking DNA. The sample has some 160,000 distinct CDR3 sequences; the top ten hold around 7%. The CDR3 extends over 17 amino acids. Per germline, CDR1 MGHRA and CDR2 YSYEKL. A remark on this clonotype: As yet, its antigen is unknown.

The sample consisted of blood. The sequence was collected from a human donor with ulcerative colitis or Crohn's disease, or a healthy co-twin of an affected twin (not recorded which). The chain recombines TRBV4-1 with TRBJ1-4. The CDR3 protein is CASSQEGHSQGNEKLFF.